This T cell receptor beta chain is drawn from a study of blood T cell repertoires in COVID-19. At the level of the study: Sites in the United States, Italy and Spain provided acute and convalescent COVID-19 samples. The analysed material was cDNA or gDNA that came from T cells, B-cell-depleted T cells, or PBMCs.

Participants were aged roughly 18 to 90 years, lived in some 23 US areas, and enrolled virtually. Cohort placement rested on clinical history that participants reported themselves. The germline V and J ends were trimmed by 1 base and 4 bases, with 13 bases remaining between them. The germline gives CDR1 LGHNA, CDR2 YNFKEQ. CDR3 length: 16 residues. Sequenced by immunoSEQ multiplex PCR; TCRdb stores in-frame clones only, minus some. The profile covers approximately 270,000 clones, with about 90% appearing a single time and more than 1% taken by the ten largest. J is TRBJ2-2 and V is TRBV4-2; possibly TRBD2 for D (5 bases). Sequenced: PBMCs or T cells enriched from blood (not recorded which). The clonotype originates from a human donor in a cohort exposed to, infected with or recovered from COVID-19 (not recorded which). The donor label of this sample is uncertain. The DNA of the CDR3 is TGTGCCAGCAGCCAAGCAACGACCCGGGGCACCGGGGAGCTGTTTTTT. Its protein is CASSQATTRGTGELFF.